This TCR beta chain was documented in a study of shared T cell receptors in the human thymus. Produced via immunoSEQ multiplex PCR; TCRdb's table is partial and in-frame only. The sample lists hundreds of thousands of clones, roughly 90% occurring once. This same sample was also taken into another study, of human thymus T cells. From that report: Thymic repertoires of unrelated individuals were reported in related research to overlap highly.

The sequence was collected from a boy in the first two years of life with a congenital heart defect. The sample consisted of thymocytes.

The CDR3 coding sequence is TGCGCCAGCAGTGAGCCCCGGGAACTAGCGACTACTCCCTACAATGAGCAGTTCTTC. This sequence encodes CASSEPRELATTPYNEQFF. V is TRBV10-1 and J is TRBJ2-1; 7 bases fit TRBD2. There are 19 residues in the CDR3. In germline, CDR1 is WNHNN, CDR2 SYGVQD (reference sequence). The J segment lost 2 bases and the V segment lost 2 bases, leaving 15 bases of the junction unmatched.